This TCR beta chain is drawn from a study of T cells after yellow fever vaccination. About the research overall: Preparing low-cell-number fractions relied on SMART-Seq v4 Ultra Low Input.

This clonotype occurred a few times. Its target is unknown. The CDR3 sequence is 14 residues long. The germline V gene encodes CDR1 SGHRS and CDR2 YFSETQ. Trimming shortened V by 4 bases and J by 5 bases, and 14 bases separated the two germline ends. Conversion of TCR transcripts into cDNA relied on 5'RACE template switching, which added a universal primer site and UMIs. TCRdb recomputed calls from the 5' RACE reads with MiXCR, one row per CDR3 protein. Of under 550,000 distinct CDR3 sequences detected, less than 25% appear once; the ten largest clones hold roughly 16%. General study findings and limits: Boosting was followed by the reappearance of most primary-vaccination clones (roughly 95% CD4, around 91% CD8). Researchers cautioned that FACS-sorted repertoires could harbor abundant clonotypes contaminating from the bulk population.

This clonotype was sampled from a young man who received the YFV17D yellow fever vaccine. Sequences were derived from PBMCs, sampled roughly 20 days after the first yellow fever vaccination. The J gene is TRBJ2-3, the V gene TRBV5-1; D is uncertain. The CDR3 spells CASSKAGMGDTQYF. Here the CDR3 DNA reads TGCGCCAGCAGCAAGGCTGGGATGGGAGATACGCAGTATTTT.